This entry is about one T cell receptor beta chain. This entry is derived from a study of shared clonotypes between healthy human individuals. The V gene lost 4 bases and the J gene lost 4 bases, with 11 bases spanning the gap. This CDR3 region has 14 residues. Germline loops: CDR1 SGHRS, CDR2 YFSETQ. This table comes from immunoSEQ multiplex PCR, and its TCRdb copy is limited to in-frame clones, with some not included. In the table there are 2.3 million or so clones, roughly 93% of which are singletons. This clonotype was sampled from a man aged 18 to 30 in good health. Some clones in this sample may be carry-over from other donors' samples. The chain couples TRBV5-1 to TRBJ2-2; D call uncertain. Source material: naive CD4+ T cells from PBMCs. Subset described: CD45RA+ positively selected. Here the CDR3 reads CASSPPTGTGELFF. CDR3 coding DNA: TGCGCCAGCAGCCCACCGACGGGCACCGGGGAGCTGTTTTTT. Drawing the rest from reference TRBV5-1 and TRBJ2-2, the complete variable domain is KAGVTQTPRYLIKTRGQQVTLSCSPISGHRSVSWYQQTPGQGLQFLFEYFSETQRNKGNFPGRFSGRQFSNSRSEMNVSTLELGDSALYLCASSPPTGTGELFFGEGSRLTVL.